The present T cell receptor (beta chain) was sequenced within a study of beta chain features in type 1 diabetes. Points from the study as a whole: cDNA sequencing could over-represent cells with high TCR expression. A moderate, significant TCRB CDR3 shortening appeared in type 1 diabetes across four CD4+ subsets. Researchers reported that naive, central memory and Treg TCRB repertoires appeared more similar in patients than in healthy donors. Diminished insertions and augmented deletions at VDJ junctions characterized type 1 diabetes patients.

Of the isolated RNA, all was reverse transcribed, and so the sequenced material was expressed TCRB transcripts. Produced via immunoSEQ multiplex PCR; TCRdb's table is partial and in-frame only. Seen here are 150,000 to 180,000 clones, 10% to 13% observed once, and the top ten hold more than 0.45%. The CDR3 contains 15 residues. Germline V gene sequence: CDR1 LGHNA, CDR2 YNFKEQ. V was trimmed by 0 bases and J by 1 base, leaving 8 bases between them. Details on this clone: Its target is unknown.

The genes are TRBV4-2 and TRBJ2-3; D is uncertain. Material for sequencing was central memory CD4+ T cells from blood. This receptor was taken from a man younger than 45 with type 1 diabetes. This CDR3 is CASSQDRSGTDTQYF. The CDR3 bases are TGTGCCAGCAGCCAAGATCGAAGCGGCACAGATACGCAGTATTTT.